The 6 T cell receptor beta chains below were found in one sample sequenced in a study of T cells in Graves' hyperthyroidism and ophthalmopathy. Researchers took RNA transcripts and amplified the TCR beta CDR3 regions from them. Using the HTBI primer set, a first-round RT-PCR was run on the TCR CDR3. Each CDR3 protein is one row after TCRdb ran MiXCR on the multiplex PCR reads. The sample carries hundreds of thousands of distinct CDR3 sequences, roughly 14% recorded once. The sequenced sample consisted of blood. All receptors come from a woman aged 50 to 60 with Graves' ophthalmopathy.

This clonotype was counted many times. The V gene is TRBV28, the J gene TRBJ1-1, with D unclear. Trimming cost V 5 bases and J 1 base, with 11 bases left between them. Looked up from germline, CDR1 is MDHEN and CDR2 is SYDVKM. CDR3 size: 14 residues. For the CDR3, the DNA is TGTGCCAGCAGTCCGCGGACCCAGAACACTGAAGCTTTCTTT. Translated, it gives CASSPRTQNTEAFF. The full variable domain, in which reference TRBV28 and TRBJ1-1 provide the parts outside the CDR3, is DVKVTQSSRYLVKRTGEKVFLECVQDMDHENMFWYRQDPGLGLRLIYFSYDVKMKEKGDIPEGYSVSREKKERFSLILESASTNQTSMYLCASSPRTQNTEAFFGQGTRLTVV.

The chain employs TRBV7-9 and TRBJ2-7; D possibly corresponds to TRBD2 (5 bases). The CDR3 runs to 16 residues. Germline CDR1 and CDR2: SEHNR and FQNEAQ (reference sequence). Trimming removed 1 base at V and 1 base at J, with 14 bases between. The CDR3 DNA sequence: TGTGCCAGCAGCTTAGATACGGGGTTAATGTCCTACGAGCAGTACTTC. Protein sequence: CASSLDTGLMSYEQYF.

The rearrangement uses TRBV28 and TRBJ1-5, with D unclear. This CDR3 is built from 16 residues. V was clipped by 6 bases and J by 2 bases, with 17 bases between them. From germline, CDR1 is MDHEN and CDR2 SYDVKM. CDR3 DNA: TGTGCCAGCAGATCAACAGCCTCTGCGCGCAATCAGCCCCAGCATTTT. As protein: CASRSTASARNQPQHF.

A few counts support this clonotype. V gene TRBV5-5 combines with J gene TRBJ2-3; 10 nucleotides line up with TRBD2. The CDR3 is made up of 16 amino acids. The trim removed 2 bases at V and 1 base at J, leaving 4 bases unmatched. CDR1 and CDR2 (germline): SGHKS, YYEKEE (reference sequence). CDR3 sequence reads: CASSLTGTSGTDTQYF. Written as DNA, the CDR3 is TGTGCCAGCAGCTTAACAGGGACTAGCGGCACAGATACGCAGTATTTT.

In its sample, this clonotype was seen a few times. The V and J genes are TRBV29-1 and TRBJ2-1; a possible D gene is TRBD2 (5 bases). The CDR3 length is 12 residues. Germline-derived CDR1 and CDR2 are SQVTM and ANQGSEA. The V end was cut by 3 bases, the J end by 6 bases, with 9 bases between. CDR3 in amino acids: CSVDDYINEQFF. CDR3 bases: TGCAGCGTTGATGACTACATCAATGAGCAGTTCTTC.

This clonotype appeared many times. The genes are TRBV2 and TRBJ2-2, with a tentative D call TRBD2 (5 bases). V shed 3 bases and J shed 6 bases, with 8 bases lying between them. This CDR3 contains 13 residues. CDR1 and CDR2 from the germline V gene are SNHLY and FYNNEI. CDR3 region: CASSDMRAGELFF. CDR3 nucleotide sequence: TGTGCCAGCAGTGATATGCGGGCCGGGGAGCTGTTTTTT.